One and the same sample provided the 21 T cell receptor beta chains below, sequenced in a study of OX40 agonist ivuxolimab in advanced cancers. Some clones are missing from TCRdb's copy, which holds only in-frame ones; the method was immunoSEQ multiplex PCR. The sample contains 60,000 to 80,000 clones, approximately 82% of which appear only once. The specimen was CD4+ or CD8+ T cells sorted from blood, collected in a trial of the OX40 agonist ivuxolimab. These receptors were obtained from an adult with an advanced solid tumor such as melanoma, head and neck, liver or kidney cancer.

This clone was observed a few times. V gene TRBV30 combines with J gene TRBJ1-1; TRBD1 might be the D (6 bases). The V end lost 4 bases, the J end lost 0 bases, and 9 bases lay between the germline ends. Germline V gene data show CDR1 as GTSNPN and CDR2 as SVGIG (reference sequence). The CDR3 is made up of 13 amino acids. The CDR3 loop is CAWKRTVNTEAFF. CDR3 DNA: TGTGCCTGGAAGAGGACAGTGAACACTGAAGCTTTCTTT.

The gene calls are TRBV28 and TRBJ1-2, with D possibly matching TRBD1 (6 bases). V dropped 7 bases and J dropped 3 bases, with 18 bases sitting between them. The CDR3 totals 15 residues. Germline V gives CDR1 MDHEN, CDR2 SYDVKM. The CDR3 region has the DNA TGTGCCAGCACTAGTACTAGGGGGTTGTACTATGGCTACACCTTC. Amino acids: CASTSTRGLYYGYTF.

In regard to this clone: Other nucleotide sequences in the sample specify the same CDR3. CDR3 in amino acids: CASSLAGQGNTEAFF. For the CDR3, the DNA is TGCGCCAGCAGCTTGGCTGGACAGGGTAACACTGAAGCTTTCTTT. The genes are TRBV5-1 and TRBJ1-1; the match to TRBD1 covers 8 bases. The CDR3 extends over 15 amino acids. After removal of 0 bases from V and 2 bases from J, the junction contained 3 bases not matched to a gene. Germline V gene sequence: CDR1 SGHRS, CDR2 YFSETQ.

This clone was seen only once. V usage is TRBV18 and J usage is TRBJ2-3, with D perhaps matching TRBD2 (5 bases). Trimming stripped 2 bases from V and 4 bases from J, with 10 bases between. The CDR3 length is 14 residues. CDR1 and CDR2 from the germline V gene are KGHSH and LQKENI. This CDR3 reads CASSPGTGSDTQYF. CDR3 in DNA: TGTGCCAGCTCACCAGGCACGGGGTCAGATACGCAGTATTTT.

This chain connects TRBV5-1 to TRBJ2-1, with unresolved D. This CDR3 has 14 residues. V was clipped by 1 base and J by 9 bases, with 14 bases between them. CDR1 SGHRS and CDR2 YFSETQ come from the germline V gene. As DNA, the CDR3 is TGCGCCAGCAGCTTGAATCTAGACGGCGGTGAGCAGTTCTTC. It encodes CASSLNLDGGEQFF.

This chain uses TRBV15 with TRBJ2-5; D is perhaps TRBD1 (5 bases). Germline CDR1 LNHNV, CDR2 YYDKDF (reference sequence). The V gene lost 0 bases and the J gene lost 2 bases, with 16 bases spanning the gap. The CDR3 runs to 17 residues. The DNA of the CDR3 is TGTGCCACCAGCAGAGATACAGGAGTTCAGATTCAAGAGACCCAGTACTTC. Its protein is CATSRDTGVQIQETQYF.

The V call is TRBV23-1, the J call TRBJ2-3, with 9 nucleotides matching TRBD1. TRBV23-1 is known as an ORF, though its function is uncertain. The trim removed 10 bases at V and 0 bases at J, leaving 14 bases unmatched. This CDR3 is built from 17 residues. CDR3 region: CATERQTGTGSTDTQYF. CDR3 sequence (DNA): TGCGCCACCGAACGCCAAACCGGGACAGGGAGCACAGATACGCAGTATTTT.

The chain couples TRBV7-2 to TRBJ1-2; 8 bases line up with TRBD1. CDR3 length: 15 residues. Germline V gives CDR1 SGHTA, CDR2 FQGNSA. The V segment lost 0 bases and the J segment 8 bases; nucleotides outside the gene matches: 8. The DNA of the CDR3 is TGTGCCAGCAGCTTAGCGGCGCAGGGGGCGAGGGGCTACACCTTC. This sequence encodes CASSLAAQGARGYTF. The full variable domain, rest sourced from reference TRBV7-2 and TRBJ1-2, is GAGVSQSPSNKVTEKGKDVELRCDPISGHTALYWYRQSLGQGLEFLIYFQGNSAPDKSGLPSDRFSAERTGGSVSTLTIQRTQQEDSAVYLCASSLAAQGARGYTFGSGTRLTVV.

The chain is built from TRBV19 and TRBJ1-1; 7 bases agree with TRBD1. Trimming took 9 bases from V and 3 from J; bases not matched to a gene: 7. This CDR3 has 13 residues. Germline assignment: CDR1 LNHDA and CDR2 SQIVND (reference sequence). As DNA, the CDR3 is TGTGCCAGCCGAAGGGGACAGTACACTGAAGCTTTCTTT. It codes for CASRRGQYTEAFF.

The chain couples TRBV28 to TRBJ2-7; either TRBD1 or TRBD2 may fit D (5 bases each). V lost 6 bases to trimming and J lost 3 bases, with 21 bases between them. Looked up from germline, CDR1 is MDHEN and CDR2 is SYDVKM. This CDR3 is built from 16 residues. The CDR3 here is CASRRRGMGPLYEQYF. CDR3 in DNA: TGTGCCAGCAGGCGGAGAGGGATGGGACCGCTCTACGAGCAGTACTTC.

CDR3 residues: CASSRSSLAVETQYF. CDR3 bases: TGTGCCAGCAGTCGCAGCTCCCTAGCGGTAGAGACCCAGTACTTC. The V gene is TRBV27, the J gene TRBJ2-5; 7 nucleotides align to TRBD2. Germline CDR1 is MNHEY and CDR2 is SMNVEV (reference sequence). V lost 5 bases and J lost 4; bases outside the gene matches: 10. The CDR3 loop spans 15 amino acids.

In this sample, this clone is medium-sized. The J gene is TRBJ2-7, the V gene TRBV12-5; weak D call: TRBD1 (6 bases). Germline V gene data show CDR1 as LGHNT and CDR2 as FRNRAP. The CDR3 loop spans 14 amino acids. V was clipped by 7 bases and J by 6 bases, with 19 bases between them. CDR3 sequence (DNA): TGTGCTAGTGCCGGACCAGGGGCGGGTGGCGAGCAGTACTTC. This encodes CASAGPGAGGEQYF.

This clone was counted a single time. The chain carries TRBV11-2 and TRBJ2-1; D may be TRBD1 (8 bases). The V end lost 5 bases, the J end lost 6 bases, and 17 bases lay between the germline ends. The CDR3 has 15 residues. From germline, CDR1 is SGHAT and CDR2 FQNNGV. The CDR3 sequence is CASSRNRGGFNEQFF. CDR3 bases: TGTGCCAGCAGCAGAAACAGGGGGGGATTCAATGAGCAGTTCTTC. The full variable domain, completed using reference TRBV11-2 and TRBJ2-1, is EAGVAQSPRYKIIEKRQSVAFWCNPISGHATLYWYQQILGQGPKLLIQFQNNGVVDDSQLPKDRFSAERLKGVDSTLKIQPAKLEDSAVYLCASSRNRGGFNEQFFGPGTRLTVL.

CDR3 bases: TGTGCCAGTAGTATCCAGCTATCTGGGGCCAACGTCCTGACTTTC. This translates into CASSIQLSGANVLTF. The chain recombines TRBV19 with TRBJ2-6; D not resolved. The CDR3 contains 15 residues. The germline gives CDR1 LNHDA, CDR2 SQIVND (reference sequence). V was trimmed by 3 bases and J by 1 base, leaving 7 bases between them.

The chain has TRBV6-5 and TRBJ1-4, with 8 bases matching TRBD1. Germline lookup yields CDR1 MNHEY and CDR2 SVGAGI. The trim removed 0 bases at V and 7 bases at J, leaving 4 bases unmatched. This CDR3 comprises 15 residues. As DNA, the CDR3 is TGTGCCAGCAGTTACTCAGACAGGGGTTTTGAAAAACTGTTTTTT. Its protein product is CASSYSDRGFEKLFF.

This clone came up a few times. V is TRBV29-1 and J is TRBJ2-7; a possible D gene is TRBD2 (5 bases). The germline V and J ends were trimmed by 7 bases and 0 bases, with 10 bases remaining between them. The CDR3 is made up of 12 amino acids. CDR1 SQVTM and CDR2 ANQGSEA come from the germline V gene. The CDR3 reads CSGRTPSYEQYF. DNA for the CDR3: TGCAGCGGTAGGACTCCCTCCTACGAGCAGTACTTC.

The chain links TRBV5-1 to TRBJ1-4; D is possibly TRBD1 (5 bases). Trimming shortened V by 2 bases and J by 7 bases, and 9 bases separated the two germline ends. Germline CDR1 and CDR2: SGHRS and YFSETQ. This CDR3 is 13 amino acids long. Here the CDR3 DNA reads TGCGCCAGCAGCTTAGACACAGGTGAAAAACTGTTTTTT. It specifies CASSLDTGEKLFF.

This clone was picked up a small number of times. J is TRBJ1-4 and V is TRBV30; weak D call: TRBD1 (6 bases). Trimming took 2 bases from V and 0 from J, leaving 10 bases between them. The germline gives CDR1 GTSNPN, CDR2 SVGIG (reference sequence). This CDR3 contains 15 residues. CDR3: CAWSRPGATNEKLFF. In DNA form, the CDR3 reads TGTGCCTGGAGTCGACCAGGGGCAACTAATGAAAAACTGTTTTTT.

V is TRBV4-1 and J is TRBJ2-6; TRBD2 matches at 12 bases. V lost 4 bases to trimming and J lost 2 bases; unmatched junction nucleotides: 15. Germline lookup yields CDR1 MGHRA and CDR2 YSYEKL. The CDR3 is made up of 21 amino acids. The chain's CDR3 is CASSLNLLAGGLGAGANVLTF. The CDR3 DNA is TGCGCCAGCAGCCTAAACTTACTAGCGGGAGGCCTAGGGGCTGGGGCCAACGTCCTGACTTTC.

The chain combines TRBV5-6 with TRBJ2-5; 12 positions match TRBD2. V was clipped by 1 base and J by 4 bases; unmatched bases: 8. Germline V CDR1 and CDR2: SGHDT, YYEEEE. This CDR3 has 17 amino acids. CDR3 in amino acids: CASSLSTSGRWGETQYF. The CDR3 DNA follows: TGTGCCAGCAGCTTGTCGACTAGCGGGAGATGGGGAGAGACCCAGTACTTC.

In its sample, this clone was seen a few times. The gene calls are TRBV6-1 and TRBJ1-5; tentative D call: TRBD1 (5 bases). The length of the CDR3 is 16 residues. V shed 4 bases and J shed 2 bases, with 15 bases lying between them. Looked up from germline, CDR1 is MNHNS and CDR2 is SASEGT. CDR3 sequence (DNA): TGTGCCAGCAGTGCCGGGGGGGTGCGCGGCAATCAGCCCCAGCATTTT. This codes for CASSAGGVRGNQPQHF.